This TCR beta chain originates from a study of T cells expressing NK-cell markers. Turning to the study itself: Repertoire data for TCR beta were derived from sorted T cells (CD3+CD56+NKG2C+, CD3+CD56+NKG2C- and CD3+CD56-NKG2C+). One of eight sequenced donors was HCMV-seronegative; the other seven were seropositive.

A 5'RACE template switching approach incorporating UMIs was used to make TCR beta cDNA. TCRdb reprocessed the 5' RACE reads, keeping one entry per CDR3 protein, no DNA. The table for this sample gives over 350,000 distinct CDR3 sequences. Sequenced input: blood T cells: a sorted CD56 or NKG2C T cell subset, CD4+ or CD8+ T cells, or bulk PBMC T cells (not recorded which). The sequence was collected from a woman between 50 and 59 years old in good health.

CDR3 amino acids: CATSREKNAGANVLTF. The genes are TRBV15 and TRBJ2-6. This CDR3 has 16 amino acids. Germline V gives CDR1 LNHNV, CDR2 YYDKDF (reference sequence).